This TCR beta chain is from a study of cytomegalovirus exposure and HLA in healthy donors. Study-level points and caveats: Follow-up analysis found HLA locus-dependent TCR association rates, highest for DRB1 and lowest for HLA-C. Analysis was performed later, and it showed HLA-associated TCR beta chains to be more clonally expanded than equally common others. Among the CMV-associated chains, three were confirmed in vitro as specific for CMV antigens.

With 60 Vbeta and 13 Jbeta primers, the PCR was carried out. Clones were read by immunoSEQ multiplex PCR, and TCRdb kept only the in-frame ones, dropping some. The sample lists some 130,000 clones; around 77% were seen once. Germline V gene sequence: CDR1 SGHTA, CDR2 FQGNSA. Trimming stripped 6 bases from V and 3 bases from J, with 9 bases between. The CDR3 loop spans 13 amino acids. On this clone: Antigen specificity is unknown.

This receptor was taken from a man aged 45 to 65 in good health and CMV-seronegative. Sequencing was performed on PBMCs. The V call is TRBV7-2, the J call TRBJ1-5; a possible D gene is TRBD1 (5 bases). CDR3 DNA: TGTGCCAGCAGTCGGGGGGTCAATCAGCCCCAGCATTTT. Its translation is CASSRGVNQPQHF.